This entry features one TCR beta chain sequence. The specificity of this receptor is unknown. There are no base qualities to consult, and no much larger clone falls within one base. Genomic DNA was isolated from the sorted cells so that the TCRbeta CDR3 region could be sequenced. TCRbeta CDR3 regions were sequenced using the immunoSEQ Assay. The table comes from immuneACCESS by way of TCRdb, which keeps in-frame sequences with V and J called. Part of the clones is missing from these tables; in studies checked, under half for an unresolved V gene and the rest for unknown reasons. Present in this sample are fewer than 65,000 clones, 90% to 95% of which were seen just once. Roughly a fifth of the sample is held by the ten biggest clonotypes. CDR1 LNHDA and CDR2 SQIVND were looked up in the germline V gene (reference sequence). Trimming removed 5 bases from V and 0 bases from J, leaving 14 bases between the germline ends. The CDR3, cysteine through phenylalanine, is 16 amino acids long. The entry retains the CDR3 DNA only, 48 bases that are in frame from base 1.

The data were obtained in a study of OX40 agonist ivuxolimab in advanced cancers. Looking at the study overall: Ivuxolimab was an agonistic, fully human IgG2 monoclonal antibody directed against OX40 (CD134), a costimulatory receptor. Intravenous ivuxolimab was administered to patients every 2 weeks at six dose levels: 0.01, 0.1, 0.3, 1.5, 3 and 10 mg/kg. Of the 52 patients in dose escalation, around 20 had hepatocellular carcinoma, approximately 15 had melanoma, 9 had renal cell carcinoma and 9 had head and neck cancer. In the dose-escalation cohort, 82.7% of patients were male, and the mean age was around 65 years with a range of about 20 to 80. Patients were allowed to have had prior anti-PD-1, anti-PD-L1 or anti-CTLA-4 therapy, and approximately 39% of the dose-escalation patients had been treated with checkpoint inhibitors. Three dose-escalation patients achieved partial responses, one with hepatocellular carcinoma and two with cutaneous melanoma. The point of sequencing TCRbeta in the periphery was to test whether ivuxolimab changed TCR sequence diversity and drove clonal T-cell expansion. The paper describes the monotherapy dose-escalation part (N ≈ 52 patients) of the phase I trial of ivuxolimab.

Patients with autoimmune disease history or receiving systemic immunosuppression were excluded from the trial. In every dose cohort, peripheral blood was drawn for TCR sequencing at baseline, cycle 4 day 1, and cycle 7 day 1. The samples were drawn from a first-in-human, open-label, multicenter phase I dose-escalation trial of ivuxolimab. Adults with locally advanced or metastatic melanoma, renal cell carcinoma, hepatocellular carcinoma or head and neck squamous cell carcinoma were enrolled in the trial. CD4+ and CD8+ T cells were sorted separately from peripheral blood before TCR sequencing. Study-level results and caveats: After ivuxolimab, expanded clones were on average more numerous among CD8+ T cells than among CD4+ T cells. At doses of 0.1 to 3.0 mg/kg, clonal expansion of both CD4+ and CD8+ blood T cells was observed from baseline to week 6. Antigen specificity was not determined for the clonally expanded peripheral T cells. Low levels of normalized T-cell clonal expansion were also seen in some nonresponding patients. Partial responders in the 0.1-3.0 mg/kg groups had among the lowest normalized peripheral clonal expansion, especially among CD8+ T cells.

This sequence uses TRBV19 and TRBJ1-3; no D gene call is confident. The TCR comes from an adult with an advanced solid tumor such as melanoma, head and neck, liver or kidney cancer. The starting material was CD4+ or CD8+ T cells sorted from blood, obtained in a trial of the OX40 agonist ivuxolimab. Here the CDR3 is given as CASSFRFLLSGNTIYF. The nucleotide sequence reads as follows: TGTGCCAGTAGTTTCAGGTTCCTCCTCTCTGGAAACACCATATATTTT.